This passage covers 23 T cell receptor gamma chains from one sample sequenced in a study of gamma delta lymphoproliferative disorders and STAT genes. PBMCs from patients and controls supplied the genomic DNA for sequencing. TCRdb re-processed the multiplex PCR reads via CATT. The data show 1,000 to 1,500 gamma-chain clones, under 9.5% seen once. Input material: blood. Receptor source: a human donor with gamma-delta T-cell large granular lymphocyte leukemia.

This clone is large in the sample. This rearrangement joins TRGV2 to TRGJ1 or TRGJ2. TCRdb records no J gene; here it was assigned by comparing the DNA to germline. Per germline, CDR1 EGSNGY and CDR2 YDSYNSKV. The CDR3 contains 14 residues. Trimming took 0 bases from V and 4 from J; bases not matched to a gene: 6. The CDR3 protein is CATWDGPQYYKKLF. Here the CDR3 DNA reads TGTGCCACCTGGGACGGGCCCCAATATTATAAGAAACTCTTT.

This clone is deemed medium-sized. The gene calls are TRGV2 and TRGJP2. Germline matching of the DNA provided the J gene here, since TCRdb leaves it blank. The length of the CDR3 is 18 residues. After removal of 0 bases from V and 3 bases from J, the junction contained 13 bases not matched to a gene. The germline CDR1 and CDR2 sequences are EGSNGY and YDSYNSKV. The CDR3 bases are TGTGCCACCTGGGACGGGCCCGGACTGGCGGGTAGTGATTGGATCAAGACGTTT. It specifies CATWDGPGLAGSDWIKTF.

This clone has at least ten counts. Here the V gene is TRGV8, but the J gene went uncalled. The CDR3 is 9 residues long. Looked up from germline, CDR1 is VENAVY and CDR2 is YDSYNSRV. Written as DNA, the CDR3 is TGTGCCACCTGGGATTCGAGACTCTTT. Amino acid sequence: CATWDSRLF.

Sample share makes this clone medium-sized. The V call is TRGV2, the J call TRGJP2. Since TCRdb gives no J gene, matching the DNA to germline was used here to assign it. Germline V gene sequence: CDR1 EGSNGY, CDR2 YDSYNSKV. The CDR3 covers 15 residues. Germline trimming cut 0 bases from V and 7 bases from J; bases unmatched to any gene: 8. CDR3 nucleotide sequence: TGTGCCACCTGGGACGGGCACATCCTTGATTGGATCAAGACGTTT. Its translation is CATWDGHILDWIKTF.

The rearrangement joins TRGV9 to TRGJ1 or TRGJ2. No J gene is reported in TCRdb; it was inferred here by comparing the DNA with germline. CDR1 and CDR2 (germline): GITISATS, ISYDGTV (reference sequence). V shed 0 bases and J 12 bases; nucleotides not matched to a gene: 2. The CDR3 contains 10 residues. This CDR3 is CALWEVWKLF. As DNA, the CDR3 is TGTGCCTTGTGGGAGGTGTGGAAACTCTTT.

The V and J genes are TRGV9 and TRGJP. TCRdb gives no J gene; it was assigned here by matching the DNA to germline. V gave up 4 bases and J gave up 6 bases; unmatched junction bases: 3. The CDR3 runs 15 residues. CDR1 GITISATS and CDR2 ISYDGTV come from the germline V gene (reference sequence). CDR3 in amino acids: CALWDTELGKKIKVF. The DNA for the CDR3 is TGTGCCTTGTGGGATACAGAGTTGGGCAAAAAAATCAAGGTATTT.

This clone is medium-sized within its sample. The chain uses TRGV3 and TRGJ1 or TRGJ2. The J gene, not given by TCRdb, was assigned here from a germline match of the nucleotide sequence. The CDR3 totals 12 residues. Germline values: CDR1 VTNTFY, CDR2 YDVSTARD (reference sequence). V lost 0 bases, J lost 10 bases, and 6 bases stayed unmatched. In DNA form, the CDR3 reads TGTGCCACCTGGGACAGGCCTCCGAAGAAACTCTTT. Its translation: CATWDRPPKKLF.

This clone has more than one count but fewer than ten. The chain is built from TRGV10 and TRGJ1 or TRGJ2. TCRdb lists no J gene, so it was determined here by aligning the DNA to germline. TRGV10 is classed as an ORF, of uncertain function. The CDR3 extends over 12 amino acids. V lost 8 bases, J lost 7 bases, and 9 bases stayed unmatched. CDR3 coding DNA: TGTGCTGCGTGGAATAGGGGATATAAGAAACTCTTT. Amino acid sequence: CAAWNRGYKKLF.

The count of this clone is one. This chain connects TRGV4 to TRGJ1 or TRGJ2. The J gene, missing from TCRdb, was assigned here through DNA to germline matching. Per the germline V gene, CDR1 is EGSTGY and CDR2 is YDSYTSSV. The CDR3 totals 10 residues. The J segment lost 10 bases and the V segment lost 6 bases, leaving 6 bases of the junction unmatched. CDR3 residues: CATWMGKKLF. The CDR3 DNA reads TGTGCCACCTGGATGGGCAAGAAACTCTTT.

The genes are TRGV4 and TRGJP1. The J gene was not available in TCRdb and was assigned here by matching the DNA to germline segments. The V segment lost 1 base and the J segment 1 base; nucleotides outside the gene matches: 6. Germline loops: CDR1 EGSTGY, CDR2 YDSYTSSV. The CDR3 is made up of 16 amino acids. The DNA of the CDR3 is TGTGCCACCTGGGATGGAGTAGGTACCACTGGTTGGTTCAAGATATTT. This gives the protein CATWDGVGTTGWFKIF.

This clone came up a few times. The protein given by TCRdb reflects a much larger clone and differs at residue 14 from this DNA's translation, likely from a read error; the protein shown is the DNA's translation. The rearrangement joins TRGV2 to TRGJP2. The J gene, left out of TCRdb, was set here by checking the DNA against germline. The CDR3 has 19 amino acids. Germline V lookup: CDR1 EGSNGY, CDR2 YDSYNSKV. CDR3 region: CATWDSIISSYSSGWIKTF. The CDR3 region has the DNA TGTGCCACCTGGGACTCGATAATATCGAGCTATAGTAGTGGTTGGATCAAGACGTTT.

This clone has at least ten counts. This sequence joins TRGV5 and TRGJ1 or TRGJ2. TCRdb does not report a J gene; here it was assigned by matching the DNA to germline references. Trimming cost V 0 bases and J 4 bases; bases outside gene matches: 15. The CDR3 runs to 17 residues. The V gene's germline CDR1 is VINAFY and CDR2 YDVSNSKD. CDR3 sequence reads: CATWDRPNPPGYYKKLF. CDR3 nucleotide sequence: TGTGCCACCTGGGACAGGCCAAATCCCCCAGGGTATTATAAGAAACTCTTT.

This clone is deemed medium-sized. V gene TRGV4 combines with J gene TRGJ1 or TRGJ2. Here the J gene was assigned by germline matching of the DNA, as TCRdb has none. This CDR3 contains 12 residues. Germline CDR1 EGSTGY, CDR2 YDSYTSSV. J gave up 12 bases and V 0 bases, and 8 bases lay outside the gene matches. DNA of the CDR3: TGTGCCACCTGGGATGGGAGGTGGGTGAAACTCTTT. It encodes CATWDGRWVKLF.

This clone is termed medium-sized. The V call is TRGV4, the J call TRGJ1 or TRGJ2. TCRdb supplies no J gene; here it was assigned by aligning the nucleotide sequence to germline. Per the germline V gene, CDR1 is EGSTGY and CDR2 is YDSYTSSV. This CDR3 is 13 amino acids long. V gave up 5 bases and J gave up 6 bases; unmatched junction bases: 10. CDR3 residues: CATWGPQGYKKLF. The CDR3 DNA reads TGTGCCACCTGGGGGCCCCAGGGTTATAAGAAACTCTTT.

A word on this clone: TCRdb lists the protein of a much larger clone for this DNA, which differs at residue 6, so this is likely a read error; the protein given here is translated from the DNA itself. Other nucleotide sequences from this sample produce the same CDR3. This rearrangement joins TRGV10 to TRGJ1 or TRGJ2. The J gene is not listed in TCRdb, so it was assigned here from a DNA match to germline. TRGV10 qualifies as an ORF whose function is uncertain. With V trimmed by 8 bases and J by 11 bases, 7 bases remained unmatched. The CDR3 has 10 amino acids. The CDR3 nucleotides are TGTGCTGCGTGGGATGAGGAGAAACTCTTT. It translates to CAAWDEEKLF.

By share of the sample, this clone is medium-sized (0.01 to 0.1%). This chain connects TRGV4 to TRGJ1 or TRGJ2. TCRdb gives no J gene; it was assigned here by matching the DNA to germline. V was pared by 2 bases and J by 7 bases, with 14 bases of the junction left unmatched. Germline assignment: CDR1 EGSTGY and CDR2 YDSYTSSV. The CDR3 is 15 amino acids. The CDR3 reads CATWDADPLGYKKLF. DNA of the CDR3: TGTGCCACCTGGGATGCCGACCCCCTGGGCTATAAGAAACTCTTT.

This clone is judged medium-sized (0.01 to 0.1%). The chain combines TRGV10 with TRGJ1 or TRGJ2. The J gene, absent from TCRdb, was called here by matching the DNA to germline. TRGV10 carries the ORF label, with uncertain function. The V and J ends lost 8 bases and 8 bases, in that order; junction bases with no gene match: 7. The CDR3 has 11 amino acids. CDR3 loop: CAAWTLDKKLF. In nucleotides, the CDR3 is TGTGCTGCGTGGACATTGGATAAGAAACTCTTT.

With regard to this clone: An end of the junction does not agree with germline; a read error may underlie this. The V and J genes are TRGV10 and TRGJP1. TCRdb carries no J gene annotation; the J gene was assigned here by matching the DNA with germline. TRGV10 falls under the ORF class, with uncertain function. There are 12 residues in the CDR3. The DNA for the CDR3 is TGCGCGGGATCCGCCACTGGTTGGTTCAAGATATTT. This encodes CAGSATGWFKIF.

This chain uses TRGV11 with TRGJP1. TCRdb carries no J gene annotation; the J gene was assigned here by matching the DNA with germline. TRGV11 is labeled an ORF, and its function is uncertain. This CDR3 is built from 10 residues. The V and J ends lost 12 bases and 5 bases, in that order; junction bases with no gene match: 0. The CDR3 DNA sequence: TGTGCCTGCACTGGTTGGTTCAAGATATTT. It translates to CACTGWFKIF.

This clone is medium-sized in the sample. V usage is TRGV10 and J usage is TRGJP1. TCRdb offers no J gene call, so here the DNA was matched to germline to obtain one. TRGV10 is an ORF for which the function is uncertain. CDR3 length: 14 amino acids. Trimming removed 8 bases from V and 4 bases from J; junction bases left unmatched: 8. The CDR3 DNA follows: TGTGCTGCGTGGGATCCATACACTGGTTGGTTCAAGATATTT. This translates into CAAWDPYTGWFKIF.

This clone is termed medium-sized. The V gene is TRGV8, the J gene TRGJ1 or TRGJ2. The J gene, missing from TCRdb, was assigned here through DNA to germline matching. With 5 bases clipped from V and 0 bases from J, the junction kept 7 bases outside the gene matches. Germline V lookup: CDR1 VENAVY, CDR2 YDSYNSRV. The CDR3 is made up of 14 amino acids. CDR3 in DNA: TGTGCCACCTGGGTCCTACGGAATTATTATAAGAAACTCTTT. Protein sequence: CATWVLRNYYKKLF.

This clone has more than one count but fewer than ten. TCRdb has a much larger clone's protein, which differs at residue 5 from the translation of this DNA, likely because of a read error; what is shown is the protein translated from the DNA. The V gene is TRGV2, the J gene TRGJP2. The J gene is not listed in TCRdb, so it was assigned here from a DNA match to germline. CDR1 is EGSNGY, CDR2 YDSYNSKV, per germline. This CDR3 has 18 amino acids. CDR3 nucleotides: TGTGCCACCTGGGGCGGGCCGCATAGAAATAGTAGTGATTGGATCAAGACGTTT. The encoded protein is CATWGGPHRNSSDWIKTF.

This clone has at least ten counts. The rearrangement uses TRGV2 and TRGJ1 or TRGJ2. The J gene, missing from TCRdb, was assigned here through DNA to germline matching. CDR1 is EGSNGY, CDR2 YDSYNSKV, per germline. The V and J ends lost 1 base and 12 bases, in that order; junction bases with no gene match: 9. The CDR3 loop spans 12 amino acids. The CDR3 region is CATWDGEVRKLF. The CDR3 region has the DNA TGTGCCACCTGGGACGGCGAGGTGCGGAAACTCTTT.